This entry lists 12 T cell receptor beta chains sequenced from one sample in a study of technical replicates of blood from four donors. The assay was immunoSEQ multiplex PCR, and TCRdb's table has in-frame clones only and misses some. In the table there are 100,000 or so clones, just under 95% of which are singletons. Sequencing was carried out using T cells isolated from PBMCs. These receptors all stem from a human donor in good health.

This sequence joins TRBV5-1 and TRBJ1-1, with D tentatively TRBD1 (5 bases). This CDR3 region has 15 residues. Trimming cost V 4 bases and J 7 bases, with 20 bases left between them. CDR1 is SGHRS and CDR2 is YFSETQ in the germline V gene. CDR3 sequence (DNA): TGCGCCAGCAGCCCTCCGGGAGGAGGGGCCTATGAAGCTTTCTTT. Protein: CASSPPGGGAYEAFF.

The rearrangement links TRBV6-4 to TRBJ2-1, with 9 bases lining up with TRBD2. The V gene end was trimmed by 2 bases and the J gene end by 15 bases; junction bases not matched to a gene: 5. Per the germline V gene, CDR1 is MRHNA and CDR2 is SNTAGT. CDR3 length equals 12 residues. CDR3 bases: TGTGCCAGCAGTGACCCCAGCGGGAGGCCGTTCTTC. Translation: CASSDPSGRPFF.

V is TRBV27 and J is TRBJ2-4, with D unresolved. Per germline, CDR1 MNHEY and CDR2 SMNVEV (reference sequence). The CDR3 has 16 amino acids. The ends were cut back, 5 bases at V and 0 bases at J, with 14 bases in the middle. The CDR3 here is CASSPWAGQAKNIQYF. The CDR3, as DNA: TGTGCCAGCAGTCCTTGGGCAGGCCAAGCCAAAAACATTCAGTACTTC.

The J gene is TRBJ2-3, the V gene TRBV7-2; a possible D gene is TRBD2 (6 bases). The germline V and J ends were trimmed by 1 base and 5 bases, with 16 bases remaining between them. There are 16 residues in the CDR3. CDR1 SGHTA and CDR2 FQGNSA come from the germline V gene. CDR3 DNA: TGTGCCAGCAGCTTAGTTGCGGGGTACGGGGGAGATACGCAGTATTTT. It yields the protein CASSLVAGYGGDTQYF. The full variable domain, its missing parts supplied by reference TRBV7-2 and TRBJ2-3, is GAGVSQSPSNKVTEKGKDVELRCDPISGHTALYWYRQSLGQGLEFLIYFQGNSAPDKSGLPSDRFSAERTGGSVSTLTIQRTQQEDSAVYLCASSLVAGYGGDTQYFGPGTRLTVL.

This clone showed up just once. CDR3 DNA sequence: TGTGCCAGCAGTTTAGAGGGGGCTTACAGGGAGCAGGGGAAGTACCAAGAGACCCAGTACTTC. This translates into CASSLEGAYREQGKYQETQYF. The chain couples TRBV28 to TRBJ2-5; TRBD1 matches at 7 bases. V trimming: 2 bases; J trimming: 0 bases; junction bases outside the gene matches: 21. The CDR3 totals 21 residues. CDR1 is MDHEN, CDR2 SYDVKM, per germline.

DNA of the CDR3: TGTGCCAGTAGTCCGAGGACTGATATTGGGGAGCTGTTTTTT. It yields the protein CASSPRTDIGELFF. V gene TRBV19 combines with J gene TRBJ2-2; possibly TRBD2 for D (5 bases). CDR3 length equals 14 residues. Germline-derived CDR1 and CDR2 are LNHDA and SQIVND (reference sequence). The ends were cut back, 5 bases at V and 8 bases at J, with 15 bases in the middle.

V gene TRBV28 combines with J gene TRBJ2-7; 7 bases align to TRBD2. Trimming at V came to 5 bases and at J to 9 bases, leaving 25 bases not matched to a gene. Germline V lookup: CDR1 MDHEN, CDR2 SYDVKM. This CDR3 is built from 18 residues. The DNA of the CDR3 is TGTGCCAGCAGTACCCAGCGGGATAGCTTCCGATACGTCCAAGGGCAGTACTTC. Its translation is CASSTQRDSFRYVQGQYF.

The chain recombines TRBV6-1 with TRBJ1-4; D remains unclear. The CDR3 is 14 amino acids. V gave up 7 bases and J gave up 4 bases, with 13 bases separating them. The germline CDR1 and CDR2 sequences are MNHNS and SASEGT. Written as DNA, the CDR3 is TGTGCCAGCATTCCCGGGTCCTTTAATGAAAAACTGTTTTTT. This sequence encodes CASIPGSFNEKLFF.

The genes are TRBV6-1 and TRBJ1-5; TRBD1 matches at 7 bases. The CDR3 covers 15 residues. Germline loops: CDR1 MNHNS, CDR2 SASEGT. V dropped 0 bases and J dropped 7; count of bases not matched to a gene: 6. As DNA, the CDR3 is TGTGCCAGCAGTGAAGCGGTTGACAGGGCCCAGCCCCAGCATTTT. It translates to CASSEAVDRAQPQHF.

This chain connects TRBV18 to TRBJ2-7, with 9 nucleotides matching TRBD1. The CDR3 length is 18 residues. Germline CDR1 reads KGHSH; CDR2 reads LQKENI. V trimming: 5 bases; J trimming: 2 bases; junction bases outside the gene matches: 16. DNA for the CDR3: TGTGCCAGCTCAGCTGGACCTTTCGGGACAGGGAGGCCCTACGAGCAGTACTTC. This gives the protein CASSAGPFGTGRPYEQYF.

The chain joins TRBV6-5 to TRBJ2-5, with a tentative D call TRBD2 (7 bases). The V end lost 1 base, the J end lost 4 bases, and 13 bases lay between the germline ends. Germline CDR1 and CDR2: MNHEY and SVGAGI. CDR3 length: 15 amino acids. The CDR3 protein is CASSYYLGGGETQYF. CDR3 DNA sequence: TGTGCCAGCAGTTACTACCTGGGAGGGGGAGAGACCCAGTACTTC.

V usage is TRBV9 and J usage is TRBJ2-2; TRBD2 is a possible D gene (6 bases). Deletions cut 0 bases from V and 4 bases from J, with 10 bases between. The CDR3 contains 15 residues. Germline V gene lookup returns CDR1 SGDLS and CDR2 YYNGEE. The chain's CDR3 is CASSVGGVVTGELFF. The CDR3 nucleotides are TGTGCCAGCAGCGTAGGGGGGGTCGTCACCGGGGAGCTGTTTTTT.